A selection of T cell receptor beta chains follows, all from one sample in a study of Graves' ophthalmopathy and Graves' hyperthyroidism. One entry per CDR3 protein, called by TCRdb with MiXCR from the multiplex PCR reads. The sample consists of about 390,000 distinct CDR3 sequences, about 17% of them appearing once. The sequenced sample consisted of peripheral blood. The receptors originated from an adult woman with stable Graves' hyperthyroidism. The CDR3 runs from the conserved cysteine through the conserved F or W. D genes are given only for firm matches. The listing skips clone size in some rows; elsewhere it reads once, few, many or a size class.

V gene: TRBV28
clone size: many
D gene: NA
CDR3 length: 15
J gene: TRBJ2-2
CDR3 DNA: TGTGCCAGCAGTCCCGGAGGGCTGGGCACCGGGGAGCTGTTTTTT
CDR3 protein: CASSPGGLGTGELFF

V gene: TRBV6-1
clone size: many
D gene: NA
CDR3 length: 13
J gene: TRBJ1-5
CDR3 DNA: TGTGCCAGCGGTGAATATAGCAATCAGCCCCAGCATTTT
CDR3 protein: CASGEYSNQPQHF

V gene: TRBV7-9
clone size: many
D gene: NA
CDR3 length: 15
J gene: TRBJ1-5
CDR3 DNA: TGTGCCAGCAGCCCCGGACAGTCCCGCAATCAGCCCCAGCATTTT
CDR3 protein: CASSPGQSRNQPQHF

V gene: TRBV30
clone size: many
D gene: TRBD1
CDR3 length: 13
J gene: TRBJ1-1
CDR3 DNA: TGTGCCTGGATGGGACAGCGGAACACTGAAGCTTTCTTT
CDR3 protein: CAWMGQRNTEAFF

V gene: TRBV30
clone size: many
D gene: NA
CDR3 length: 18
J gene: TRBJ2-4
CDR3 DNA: TGTGCCTGGAGTGTAGGGCAGGGGCTCGCCCAAGCCAAAAACATTCAGTACTTC
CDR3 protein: CAWSVGQGLAQAKNIQYF

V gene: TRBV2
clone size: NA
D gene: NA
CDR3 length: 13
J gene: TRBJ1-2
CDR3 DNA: TGTGCCAGCAAGGTTACGGGGGCGGAAGGCTACACCTTC
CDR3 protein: CASKVTGAEGYTF

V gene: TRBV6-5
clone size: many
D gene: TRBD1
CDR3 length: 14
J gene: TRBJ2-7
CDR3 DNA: TGTGCCAGCAGTACCGGGACAGGCGCCTACGAGCAGTACTTC
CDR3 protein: CASSTGTGAYEQYF

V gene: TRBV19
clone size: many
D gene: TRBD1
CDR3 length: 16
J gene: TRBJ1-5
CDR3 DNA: TGTGCCAGTAGTGACAGTCCCGGGACAGGGGGACAGCCCCAGCATTTT
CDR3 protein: CASSDSPGTGGQPQHF

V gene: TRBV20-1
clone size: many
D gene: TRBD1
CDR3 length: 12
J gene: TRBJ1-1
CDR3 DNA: TGCAGTGCTGAACAGGGGGACACTGAAGCTTTCTTT
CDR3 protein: CSAEQGDTEAFF

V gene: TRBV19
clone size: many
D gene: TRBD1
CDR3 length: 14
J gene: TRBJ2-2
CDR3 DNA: TGTGCCAGTAGTATGCAGGGGGCGGACGGGGAGCTGTTTTTT
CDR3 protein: CASSMQGADGELFF

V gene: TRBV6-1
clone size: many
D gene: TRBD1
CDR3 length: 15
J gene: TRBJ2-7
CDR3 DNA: TGTGCCAGCAGTGATCCAGGACAGGGCTCCTACGAGCAGTACTTC
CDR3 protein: CASSDPGQGSYEQYF

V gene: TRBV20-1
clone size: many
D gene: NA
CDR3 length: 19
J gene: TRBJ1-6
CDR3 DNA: TGCAGTGCTAGAGAGGAGGTTGGCCCAGGGAGCTCCTATAATTCACCCCTCCACTTT
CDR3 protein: CSAREEVGPGSSYNSPLHF

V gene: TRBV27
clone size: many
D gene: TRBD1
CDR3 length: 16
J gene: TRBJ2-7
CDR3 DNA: TGTGCCAGCAGTTTAGATGGTAGGACAGGACGCTACGAGCAGTACTTC
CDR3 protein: CASSLDGRTGRYEQYF